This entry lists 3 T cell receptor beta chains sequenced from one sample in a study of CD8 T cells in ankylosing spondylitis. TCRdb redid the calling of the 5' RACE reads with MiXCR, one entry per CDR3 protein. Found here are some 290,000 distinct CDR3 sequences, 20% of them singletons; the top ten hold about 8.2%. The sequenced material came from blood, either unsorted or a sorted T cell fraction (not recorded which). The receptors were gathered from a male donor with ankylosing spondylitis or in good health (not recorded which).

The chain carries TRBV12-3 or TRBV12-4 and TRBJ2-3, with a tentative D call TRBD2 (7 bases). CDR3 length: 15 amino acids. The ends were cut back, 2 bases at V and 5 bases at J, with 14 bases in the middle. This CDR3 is CASSLFRGARDTQYF. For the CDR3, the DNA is TGTGCCAGCAGTTTATTTCGGGGGGCGAGAGATACGCAGTATTTT.

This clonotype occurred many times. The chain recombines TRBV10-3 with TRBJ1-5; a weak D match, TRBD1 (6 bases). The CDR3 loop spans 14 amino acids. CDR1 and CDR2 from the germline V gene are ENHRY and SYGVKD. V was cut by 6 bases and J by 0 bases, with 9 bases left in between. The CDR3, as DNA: TGTGCCATCAGCCTGGACAGTAGCAATCAGCCCCAGCATTTT. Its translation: CAISLDSSNQPQHF.

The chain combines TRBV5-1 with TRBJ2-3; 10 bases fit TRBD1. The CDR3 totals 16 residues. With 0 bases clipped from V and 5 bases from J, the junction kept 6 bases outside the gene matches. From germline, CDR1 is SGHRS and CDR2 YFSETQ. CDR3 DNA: TGCGCCAGCAGCTTGGTAGGGACAGGGGCTAGAGATACGCAGTATTTT. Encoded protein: CASSLVGTGARDTQYF.